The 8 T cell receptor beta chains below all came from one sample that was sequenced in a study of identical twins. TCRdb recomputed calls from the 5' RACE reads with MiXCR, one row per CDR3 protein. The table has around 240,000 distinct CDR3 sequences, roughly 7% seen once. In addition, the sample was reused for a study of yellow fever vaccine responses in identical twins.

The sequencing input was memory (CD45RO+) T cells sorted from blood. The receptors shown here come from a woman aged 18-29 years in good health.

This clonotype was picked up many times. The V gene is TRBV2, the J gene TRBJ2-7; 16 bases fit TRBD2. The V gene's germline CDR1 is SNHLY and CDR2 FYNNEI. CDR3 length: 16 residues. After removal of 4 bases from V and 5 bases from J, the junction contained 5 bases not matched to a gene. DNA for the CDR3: TGTGCCAGCAGTGGTGTTGGGACTAGCGGGAGGGACGAGCAGTACTTC. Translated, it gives CASSGVGTSGRDEQYF.

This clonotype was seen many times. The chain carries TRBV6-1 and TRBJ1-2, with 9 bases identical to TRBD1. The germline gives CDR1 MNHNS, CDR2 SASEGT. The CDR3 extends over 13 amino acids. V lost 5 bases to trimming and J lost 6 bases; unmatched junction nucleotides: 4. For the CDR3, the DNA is TGTGCCAGCAGTCTCCGGGACAGGGATGGCTACACCTTC. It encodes CASSLRDRDGYTF.

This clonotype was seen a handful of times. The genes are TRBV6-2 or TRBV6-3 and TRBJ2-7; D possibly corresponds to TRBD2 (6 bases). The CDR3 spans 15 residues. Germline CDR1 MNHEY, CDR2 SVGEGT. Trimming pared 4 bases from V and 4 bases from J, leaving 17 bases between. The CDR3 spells CASSSSAEALYEQYF. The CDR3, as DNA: TGTGCCAGCAGTTCTAGCGCCGAGGCCCTTTACGAGCAGTACTTC.

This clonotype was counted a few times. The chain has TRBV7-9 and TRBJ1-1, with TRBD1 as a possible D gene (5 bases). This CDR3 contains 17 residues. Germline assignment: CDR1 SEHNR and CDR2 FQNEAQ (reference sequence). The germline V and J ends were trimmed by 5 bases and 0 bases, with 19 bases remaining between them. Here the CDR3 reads CASSHRRGSVLNTEAFF. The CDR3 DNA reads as TGTGCCAGCAGCCACCGACGGGGGTCTGTTTTGAACACTGAAGCTTTCTTT.

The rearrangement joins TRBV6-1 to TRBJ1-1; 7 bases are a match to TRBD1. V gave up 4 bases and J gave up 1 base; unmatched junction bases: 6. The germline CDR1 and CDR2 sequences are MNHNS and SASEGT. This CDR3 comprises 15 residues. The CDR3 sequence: CASSGWEGANTEAFF. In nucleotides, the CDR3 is TGTGCCAGCAGTGGATGGGAGGGGGCGAACACTGAAGCTTTCTTT.

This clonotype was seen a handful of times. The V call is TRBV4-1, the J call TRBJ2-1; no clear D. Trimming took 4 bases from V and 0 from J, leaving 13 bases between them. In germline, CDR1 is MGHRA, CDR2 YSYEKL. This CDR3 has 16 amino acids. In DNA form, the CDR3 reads TGCGCCAGCAGCCTCGGTGGGCTCAGCTCCTACAATGAGCAGTTCTTC. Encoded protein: CASSLGGLSSYNEQFF.

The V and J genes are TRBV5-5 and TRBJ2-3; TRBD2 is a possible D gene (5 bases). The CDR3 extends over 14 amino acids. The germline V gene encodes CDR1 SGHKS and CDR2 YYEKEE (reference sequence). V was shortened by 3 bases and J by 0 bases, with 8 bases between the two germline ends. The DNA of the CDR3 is TGTGCCAGCAGCTGGTGGACTAGCACAGATACGCAGTATTTT. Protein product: CASSWWTSTDTQYF. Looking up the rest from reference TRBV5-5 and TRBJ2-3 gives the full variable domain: DAGVTQSPTHLIKTRGQQVTLRCSPISGHKSVSWYQQVLGQGPQFIFQYYEKEERGRGNFPDRFSARQFPNYSSELNVNALLLGDSALYLCASSWWTSTDTQYFGPGTRLTVL.

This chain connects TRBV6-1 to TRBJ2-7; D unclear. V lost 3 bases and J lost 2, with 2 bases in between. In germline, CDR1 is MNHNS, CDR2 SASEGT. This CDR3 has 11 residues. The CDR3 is CASSDPYEQYV. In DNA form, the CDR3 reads TGTGCCAGCAGTGACCCCTACGAGCAGTACGTC.